The clone carrying this T cell receptor beta chain was seen many times. The antigen is undetermined. The data belong to a study of early T cells in non-severe SARS-CoV-2 infection. Study findings and constraints: Matching results from VDJdb favored anti-spike CD8 responses, leaving private and CD4 specificities undetected.

The CDR3 sequence is 14 residues long. V was pared by 5 bases and J by 8 bases, with 10 bases of the junction left unmatched. Germline assignment: CDR1 LGHDT and CDR2 YNNKEL (reference sequence). Unique molecular identifiers were affixed to single, distinct cDNA molecules. MiXCR, run by TCRdb on the 5' RACE reads, gives a single entry per CDR3 protein. The sample lists tens of thousands of distinct CDR3 sequences; about 13% were seen once. The origin of this receptor is an adult who was a healthcare worker with PCR-confirmed SARS-CoV-2 infection or an uninfected control (not recorded which). The sequenced sample consisted of whole blood. The rearrangement joins TRBV3-1 to TRBJ1-2; TRBD1 agrees at 8 bases. The CDR3 DNA follows: TGTGCCAGCAGCTCAAGGCAGGGGGCTGAGGGCTACACCTTC. It specifies CASSSRQGAEGYTF.